Listed here are 21 T cell receptor beta chains from one sample, sequenced in a study of cytomegalovirus exposure and HLA in healthy donors. PCR employed 60 Vbeta and 13 Jbeta primers. Repertoires were generated with immunoSEQ multiplex PCR, while TCRdb's copy carries only in-frame clones and drops some. Of about 130,000 clones listed, 8.5% to 10% are singletons. Input material: PBMCs. These receptors all stem from a man in his forties in good health and CMV-seronegative.

This clone came up a few times. This chain links TRBV5-5 with TRBJ1-1, with 7 bases fitting TRBD1. CDR1 and CDR2 (germline): SGHKS, YYEKEE (reference sequence). V shed 5 bases and J 5 bases; nucleotides not matched to a gene: 6. The CDR3 sequence is 13 residues long. The CDR3 nucleotides read TGTGCCAGCAGTACAGGGGTTGGTACTGAAGCTTTCTTT. As protein: CASSTGVGTEAFF.

The V and J genes are TRBV5-6 and TRBJ2-1; possibly TRBD1 for D (6 bases). Trimming stripped 3 bases from V and 5 bases from J, with 9 bases between. The CDR3 covers 13 residues. Germline assignment: CDR1 SGHDT and CDR2 YYEEEE. CDR3 region: CASSYGQNNEQFF. CDR3 in DNA: TGTGCCAGCAGCTACGGACAGAACAATGAGCAGTTCTTC.

This chain connects TRBV11-2 to TRBJ1-4; 7 positions match TRBD1. This CDR3 region has 15 residues. The germline V gene encodes CDR1 SGHAT and CDR2 FQNNGV. V lost 6 bases and J lost 5; bases outside the gene matches: 9. CDR3 nucleotide sequence: TGTGCCAGCAGAACGCTTCGACAGGGAAATGAAAAACTGTTTTTT. Its translation is CASRTLRQGNEKLFF.

The gene calls are TRBV7-6 and TRBJ2-7; 12 bases match TRBD2. The CDR3 extends over 19 amino acids. The V and J ends lost 2 bases and 2 bases, in that order; junction bases with no gene match: 13. Germline V gives CDR1 SGHVS, CDR2 FNYEAQ. Here the CDR3 DNA reads TGTGCCAGCAGCTTAATGAGCGGGCTAGCGGGGGGGGGTGCCTACGAGCAGTACTTC. Its protein product is CASSLMSGLAGGGAYEQYF.

The rearrangement joins TRBV4-2 to TRBJ2-2; no definite D call. Germline V gene lookup returns CDR1 LGHNA and CDR2 YNFKEQ. The CDR3 has 13 residues. V was pared by 3 bases and J by 6 bases, with 8 bases between. CDR3 bases: TGTGCCAGCAGCCAGTCAGGATCCGGGGAGCTGTTTTTT. Its protein product is CASSQSGSGELFF.

In nucleotides, the CDR3 is TGCAGCGCTGCCCCGGGACAGGGAAGATTCTACGAGCAGTACTTC. This encodes CSAAPGQGRFYEQYF. The chain combines TRBV29-1 with TRBJ2-7; 9 nucleotides align to TRBD1. Germline lookup yields CDR1 SQVTM and CDR2 ANQGSEA. Trimming removed 7 bases from V and 3 bases from J; junction bases left unmatched: 13. The CDR3 loop spans 15 amino acids.

The gene calls are TRBV4-1 and TRBJ1-1; D perhaps matches TRBD1 (6 bases). CDR1 is MGHRA, CDR2 YSYEKL, per germline. Trimming pared 1 base from V and 3 bases from J, leaving 15 bases between. The CDR3 consists of 16 residues. The CDR3 DNA sequence: TGCGCCAGCAGCCAAGGGAGACAGGCGAGGGACACTGAAGCTTTCTTT. Translating it yields CASSQGRQARDTEAFF.

This clone has just a few counts. For the CDR3, the DNA is TGCGCCAGCATCCCGACTAGCGGGGACCGTGGAGATACGCAGTATTTT. It encodes CASIPTSGDRGDTQYF. This rearrangement joins TRBV5-1 to TRBJ2-3; TRBD2 matches at 11 bases. The J segment lost 5 bases and the V segment lost 6 bases, leaving 11 bases of the junction unmatched. Germline assignment: CDR1 SGHRS and CDR2 YFSETQ. There are 16 residues in the CDR3. The full variable domain, in which reference TRBV5-1 and TRBJ2-3 provide the parts outside the CDR3, is KAGVTQTPRYLIKTRGQQVTLSCSPISGHRSVSWYQQTPGQGLQFLFEYFSETQRNKGNFPGRFSGRQFSNSRSEMNVSTLELGDSALYLCASIPTSGDRGDTQYFGPGTRLTVL.

This clone was recorded a few times. This chain links TRBV27 with TRBJ1-1; TRBD1 matches at 7 bases. Germline V CDR1 and CDR2: MNHEY, SMNVEV (reference sequence). The length of the CDR3 is 14 residues. V lost 3 bases and J lost 0; bases outside the gene matches: 1. The CDR3 nucleotides read TGTGCCAGCAGTTTCGGGACAGTGAACACTGAAGCTTTCTTT. Translated: CASSFGTVNTEAFF.

This clone occurred a few times. The chain combines TRBV7-2 with TRBJ1-1; 9 bases match TRBD1. The CDR3 runs 14 residues. Germline values: CDR1 SGHTA, CDR2 FQGNSA. With V trimmed by 4 bases and J by 0 bases, 0 bases remained unmatched. CDR3 in DNA: TGTGCCAGCAGCTGGGACAGGGTGAACACTGAAGCTTTCTTT. Its translation is CASSWDRVNTEAFF. Full variable domain (missing parts from reference TRBV7-2 and TRBJ1-1): GAGVSQSPSNKVTEKGKDVELRCDPISGHTALYWYRQSLGQGLEFLIYFQGNSAPDKSGLPSDRFSAERTGGSVSTLTIQRTQQEDSAVYLCASSWDRVNTEAFFGQGTRLTVV.

In its sample, this clone was seen a few times. In DNA form, the CDR3 reads TGTGCCTGGGAGACAAGCTCTGGAAACACCATATATTTT. This codes for CAWETSSGNTIYF. This chain joins TRBV30 and TRBJ1-3; unclear D gene. Trimming stripped 5 bases from V and 0 bases from J, with 8 bases between. The germline V gene encodes CDR1 GTSNPN and CDR2 SVGIG (reference sequence). This CDR3 is built from 13 residues.

This clone turned up a few times. The chain employs TRBV5-1 and TRBJ2-7; the match to TRBD1 covers 7 bases. This CDR3 comprises 14 residues. Germline CDR1 is SGHRS and CDR2 is YFSETQ. V shed 3 bases, J shed 4 bases, and the junction held 7 bases outside the gene matches. The CDR3 bases are TGCGCCAGCAGCTATCCGGGACAGAATTACGAGCAGTACTTC. This gives the protein CASSYPGQNYEQYF.

CDR3 sequence reads: CASSQAGTGRYSNQPQHF. The CDR3 DNA sequence: TGTGCCAGCAGCCAAGCCGGGACAGGGAGGTATAGCAATCAGCCCCAGCATTTT. This chain uses TRBV4-2 with TRBJ1-5; TRBD1 aligns across 9 bases. The germline CDR1 and CDR2 sequences are LGHNA and YNFKEQ. This CDR3 contains 18 residues. With 1 base clipped from V and 0 bases from J, the junction kept 7 bases outside the gene matches.

On this clone: Other DNA variants within this sample encode the same CDR3. The chain uses TRBV7-9 and TRBJ1-1; D is uncertain. CDR1 and CDR2 (germline): SEHNR, FQNEAQ (reference sequence). The CDR3 is 13 residues long. V was trimmed by 1 base and J by 4 bases, leaving 7 bases between them. The CDR3 sequence is CASSLGGGTEAFF. The CDR3 nucleotides read TGTGCCAGCAGCTTAGGGGGAGGCACTGAAGCTTTCTTT.

The rearrangement uses TRBV7-9 and TRBJ1-1; D may be TRBD1 (5 bases). CDR1 is SEHNR and CDR2 is FQNEAQ in the germline V gene (reference sequence). V shed 8 bases and J shed 3 bases, with 7 bases lying between them. The CDR3 extends over 11 amino acids. The CDR3 region has the DNA TGTGCCAGCGGGGCGGACACTGAAGCTTTCTTT. The encoded protein is CASGADTEAFF.

This rearrangement joins TRBV5-1 to TRBJ1-1; 8 bases match TRBD1. CDR1 is SGHRS, CDR2 YFSETQ, per germline. V lost 0 bases, J lost 6 bases, and 13 bases stayed unmatched. There are 17 residues in the CDR3. For the CDR3, the DNA is TGCGCCAGCAGCTTGGTTCCCCCAGGACAGGGAAGCGCTGAAGCTTTCTTT. Translated, it gives CASSLVPPGQGSAEAFF. Based on the CDR3 plus reference TRBV5-1 and TRBJ1-1, the full variable domain is KAGVTQTPRYLIKTRGQQVTLSCSPISGHRSVSWYQQTPGQGLQFLFEYFSETQRNKGNFPGRFSGRQFSNSRSEMNVSTLELGDSALYLCASSLVPPGQGSAEAFFGQGTRLTVV.

The chain employs TRBV28 and TRBJ1-3; D remains ambiguous. The CDR3 is 14 amino acids. CDR1 is MDHEN, CDR2 SYDVKM, per germline. Trimming removed 7 bases from V and 0 bases from J, with 10 bases in between. The CDR3 here is CASTRHNSGNTIYF. The CDR3 DNA follows: TGTGCCAGCACTCGTCACAACTCTGGAAACACCATATATTTT.

The V and J genes are TRBV7-2 and TRBJ2-1; the match to TRBD1 covers 8 bases. Unmatched junction bases numbered 6, after V lost 5 bases and J lost 9 bases. This CDR3 comprises 13 residues. Germline CDR1 reads SGHTA; CDR2 reads FQGNSA. CDR3 sequence (DNA): TGTGCCAGCAGCCCGACAGGGGTGGGTGAGCAGTTCTTC. As protein: CASSPTGVGEQFF.

J is TRBJ2-7 and V is TRBV7-9, with TRBD1 identical over 8 bases. The V segment lost 5 bases and the J segment 5 bases; nucleotides outside the gene matches: 5. CDR1 and CDR2 from the germline V gene are SEHNR and FQNEAQ (reference sequence). This CDR3 contains 13 residues. CDR3 in DNA: TGTGCCAGCAGCGATCCAGGGGGCGACGAGCAGTACTTC. Translating it yields CASSDPGGDEQYF.

This clone was recorded a few times. The V call is TRBV11-2, the J call TRBJ2-2, with no clear D. The CDR3 spans 15 residues. V was pared by 3 bases and J by 5 bases, with 13 bases between. CDR1 SGHAT and CDR2 FQNNGV come from the germline V gene. This chain's CDR3 is CASSFYSALTGELFF. For the CDR3, the DNA is TGTGCCAGCAGCTTTTACTCTGCCTTGACCGGGGAGCTGTTTTTT.

The J gene is TRBJ2-7, the V gene TRBV7-6, with D tentatively TRBD2 (5 bases). The CDR3 length is 14 residues. V was shortened by 3 bases and J by 5 bases, with 14 bases between the two germline ends. Germline V gives CDR1 SGHVS, CDR2 FNYEAQ. CDR3 bases: TGTGCCAGCAGCTTGCAGGTGGAAGCGGACGAGCAGTACTTC. The encoded protein is CASSLQVEADEQYF.